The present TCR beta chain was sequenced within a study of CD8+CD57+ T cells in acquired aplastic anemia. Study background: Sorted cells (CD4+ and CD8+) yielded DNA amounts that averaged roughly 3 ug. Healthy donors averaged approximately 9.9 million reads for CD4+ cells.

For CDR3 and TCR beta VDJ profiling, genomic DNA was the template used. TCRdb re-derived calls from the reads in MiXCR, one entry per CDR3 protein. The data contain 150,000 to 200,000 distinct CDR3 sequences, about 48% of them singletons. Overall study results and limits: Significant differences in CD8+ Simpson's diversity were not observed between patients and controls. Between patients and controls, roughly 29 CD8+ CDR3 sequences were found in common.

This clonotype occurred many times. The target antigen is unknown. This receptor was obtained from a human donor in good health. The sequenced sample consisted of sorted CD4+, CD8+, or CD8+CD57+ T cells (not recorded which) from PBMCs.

CDR3 region: CASSPVLNTEAFF. The CDR3 region has the DNA TGCGCCAGCAGCCCCGTTCTGAACACTGAAGCTTTCTTT. The chain employs TRBV4-3 and TRBJ1-1; D gene uncertain. Trimming shortened V by 4 bases and J by 0 bases, and 6 bases separated the two germline ends. The germline gives CDR1 LGHNA, CDR2 YSLEER. The CDR3 is made up of 13 amino acids.